One and the same sample provided the 20 T cell receptor beta chains below, sequenced in a study of vaccination and CD4 T cells after COVID-19 (dated by TCRdb to 2021 to 2024). Library preparation employed PCR. The instrument was an Illumina iSeq 100. At the Johns Hopkins FTIC core, DNA from the cultured CD4+ T cells underwent TCR sequencing with the Oncomine TCR Beta short-read assay. The QIAamp micro DNA kit was used to extract genomic DNA from the cultured CD4+ T cells. The raw public data were reprocessed by TCRdb itself: fastp quality trimming at Q25, MiXCR clonotype calling, in-frame beta chains only. Identical CDR3 proteins give one entry, which carries the most common genes and DNA. This sample has over 6,000 distinct CDR3 sequences in its table, and 32% of those were observed once. Roughly 14% of the sample goes to the ten largest clones. Their antigens remain unidentified. The treatment or condition tag for this specimen amounts to: roughly 10-day PBMC culture with coronavirus spike peptide pools or control peptides (ViraFEST assay). CD4+ T cells from unexposed donors were collected before the COVID-19 pandemic (2011-2018).

Sequencing was performed on CD4+ T cells from blood, cultured in vitro. These receptors all stem from a human donor in good health.

This clonotype showed up just a few times. One junction end does not reproduce the germline sequence, and a read error may be involved. V and J are TRBV14 and TRBJ2-7; 10 bases agree with TRBD1. Germline V CDR1 and CDR2: SGHDN, FVKESK. The length of the CDR3 is 13 residues. The CDR3 loop reads CASSQDLGGQGHF. The CDR3 region has the DNA TGTGCCAGCAGCCAAGATCTAGGGGGACAGGGGCACTTC.

This clonotype is categorized as medium-sized. The chain employs TRBV20-1 and TRBJ1-5; maybe TRBD1 (6 bases). Germline-derived CDR1 and CDR2 are DFQATT and SNEGSKA (reference sequence). V gave up 3 bases and J gave up 7 bases, with 16 bases separating them. This CDR3 has 14 residues. The DNA for the CDR3 is TGCAGTGCTAGCGGGGGAGGGGGAGGACAGCCCCAGCATTTT. Its protein is CSASGGGGGQPQHF.

In its sample, this clonotype was seen a few times. The chain links TRBV7-3 to TRBJ2-1; the D call may be TRBD1 or TRBD2 (7 bases each). Trimming took 2 bases from V and 10 from J, leaving 21 bases between them. CDR3 size: 16 residues. CDR1 and CDR2 (germline): SGHTA, FQGTGA. This CDR3 is CASSLSGGGGREEQFF. In nucleotides, the CDR3 is TGTGCCAGCAGCTTATCAGGGGGAGGGGGTCGAGAAGAGCAGTTCTTC.

Worth noting for this clonotype: A junction end diverges from the germline sequence, so it may reflect a read error. V gene TRBV20-1 combines with J gene TRBJ2-7; D unclear. Germline V lookup: CDR1 DFQATT, CDR2 SNEGSKA (reference sequence). The CDR3 has 16 amino acids. This chain's CDR3 is CSARDQGGRPSYERYF. The CDR3 DNA sequence: TGCAGTGCTAGAGATCAAGGTGGGCGGCCTTCCTACGAGCGGTACTTC.

This clonotype is termed medium-sized. The genes are TRBV4-3 and TRBJ1-2, with 9 bases that match TRBD1. The CDR3 sequence is 13 residues long. Germline CDR1 LGHNA, CDR2 YSLEER. After removal of 3 bases from V and 7 bases from J, the junction contained 3 bases not matched to a gene. This CDR3 is CASSQDRGGGYTF. The CDR3 coding sequence is TGCGCCAGCAGCCAGGACAGGGGTGGTGGCTACACCTTC.

The chain links TRBV6-1 to TRBJ2-4, with TRBD2 as a possible D gene (5 bases). V lost 2 bases to trimming and J lost 11 bases, with 10 bases between them. The CDR3 has 12 residues. Germline assignment: CDR1 MNHNS and CDR2 SASEGT. The CDR3 DNA sequence: TGTGCCAGCAGTGAACCGGCGAGGGTTCAGTACTTC. Protein sequence: CASSEPARVQYF.

DNA of the CDR3: TGTGCCAGCCCTTACTCGAATCTAGCGGGAGGCCGGGGGGAGACCCAGTACTTC. Its translation: CASPYSNLAGGRGETQYF. The V and J genes are TRBV6-2 or TRBV6-3 and TRBJ2-5; 11 positions agree with TRBD2. Germline V gene lookup returns CDR1 MNHEY and CDR2 SVGEGT. The CDR3 contains 18 residues. V lost 8 bases, J lost 5 bases, and 19 bases stayed unmatched.

This clonotype ranks as medium-sized. The chain carries TRBV20-1 and TRBJ1-5; TRBD1 aligns across 9 bases. With 4 bases clipped from V and 2 bases from J, the junction kept 12 bases outside the gene matches. The germline V gene encodes CDR1 DFQATT and CDR2 SNEGSKA (reference sequence). CDR3 length equals 17 residues. The CDR3: CSAIQDRGIYGNQPQHF. In DNA form, the CDR3 reads TGCAGTGCTATCCAGGACAGGGGCATCTATGGCAATCAGCCCCAGCATTTT.

This clonotype was detected a few times. The J gene is TRBJ1-5, the V gene TRBV30, with D possibly being TRBD1 (6 bases). Germline CDR1 GTSNPN, CDR2 SVGIG (reference sequence). V lost 0 bases to trimming and J lost 3 bases, with 12 bases between them. CDR3 length: 15 residues. CDR3 DNA sequence: TGTGCCTGGAGTGTACGGGCAGGGGTCAATCAGCCCCAGCATTTT. This encodes CAWSVRAGVNQPQHF.

This chain uses TRBV24-1 with TRBJ2-6; D is undetermined. Deletions cut 3 bases from V and 1 base from J, with 6 bases between. CDR3 length equals 15 residues. CDR1 and CDR2 from the germline V gene are KGHDR and SFDVKD. In DNA form, the CDR3 reads TGTGCCACCAGTGATATGATATCTGGGGCCAACGTCCTGACTTTC. It is translated as CATSDMISGANVLTF.

J is TRBJ2-5 and V is TRBV28; the D gene is possibly TRBD1 (5 bases). Germline-derived CDR1 and CDR2 are MDHEN and SYDVKM. CDR3 size: 14 residues. V lost 5 bases and J 1 base, leaving 11 bases between the germline ends. As DNA, the CDR3 is TGTGCCAGCAGTGCGGACATCTTCCAAGAGACCCAGTACTTC. This translates into CASSADIFQETQYF. The full variable domain, rest sourced from reference TRBV28 and TRBJ2-5, is DVKVTQSSRYLVKRTGEKVFLECVQDMDHENMFWYRQDPGLGLRLIYFSYDVKMKEKGDIPEGYSVSREKKERFSLILESASTNQTSMYLCASSADIFQETQYFGPGTRLLVL.

This clonotype appeared a few times. The chain combines TRBV5-4 with TRBJ1-1; the D is unclear. Looked up from germline, CDR1 is SGHNT and CDR2 is YYREEE (reference sequence). V lost 5 bases to trimming and J lost 5 bases, with 13 bases between them. The length of the CDR3 is 13 residues. The CDR3 DNA is TGTGCCAGCAGTACTTATTCAGGTACTGAAGCTTTCTTT. Its translation: CASSTYSGTEAFF.

This clonotype came up a few times. In DNA, the CDR3 is TGCGCCAGCAGCTTGGCCCCAGGGGACTATGGCTACACCTTC. Protein product: CASSLAPGDYGYTF. The gene calls are TRBV5-1 and TRBJ1-2, with D perhaps matching TRBD1 (6 bases). Germline-derived CDR1 and CDR2 are SGHRS and YFSETQ. V lost 0 bases to trimming and J lost 3 bases, with 9 bases between them. This CDR3 has 14 residues.

In DNA, the CDR3 is TGCAGTGCTAAGGACAGGGCTGGGACCCAGTACTTC. This codes for CSAKDRAGTQYF. The gene calls are TRBV20-1 and TRBJ2-5; 8 bases agree with TRBD1. The CDR3 contains 12 residues. Germline values: CDR1 DFQATT, CDR2 SNEGSKA (reference sequence). Trimming removed 4 bases from V and 7 bases from J; junction bases left unmatched: 5.

This clonotype was observed a few times. The chain carries TRBV7-2 and TRBJ2-2; D gene ambiguous. The CDR3 loop spans 13 amino acids. V was shortened by 5 bases and J by 1 base, with 5 bases between the two germline ends. Germline CDR1 reads SGHTA; CDR2 reads FQGNSA. The CDR3 coding sequence is TGTGCCAGCAGCGAAAGGAACACCGGGGAGCTGTTTTTT. Amino acid sequence: CASSERNTGELFF. The full variable domain, with the rest looked up from reference TRBV7-2 and TRBJ2-2, is GAGVSQSPSNKVTEKGKDVELRCDPISGHTALYWYRQSLGQGLEFLIYFQGNSAPDKSGLPSDRFSAERTGGSVSTLTIQRTQQEDSAVYLCASSERNTGELFFGEGSRLTVL.

This sequence joins TRBV4-3 and TRBJ2-5; TRBD2 is a possible D gene (6 bases). Trimming removed 0 bases at V and 4 bases at J, with 9 bases between. Looked up from germline, CDR1 is LGHNA and CDR2 is YSLEER. The CDR3 has 14 amino acids. The CDR3 sequence is CASSQEAGRETQYF. As DNA, the CDR3 is TGCGCCAGCAGCCAAGAGGCGGGGCGAGAGACCCAGTACTTC.

This clonotype was counted between two and nine times. This chain joins TRBV7-9 and TRBJ2-5; D is perhaps TRBD1 (6 bases). CDR1 SEHNR and CDR2 FQNEAQ come from the germline V gene (reference sequence). The CDR3 extends over 14 amino acids. Trimming pared 6 bases from V and 1 base from J, leaving 12 bases between. This CDR3 is CASRDTGTQETQYF. CDR3 in DNA: TGTGCCAGCAGAGATACAGGGACCCAAGAGACCCAGTACTTC.

This clonotype was picked up a small number of times. This rearrangement joins TRBV28 to TRBJ1-1; D is undetermined. This CDR3 comprises 14 residues. CDR1 is MDHEN, CDR2 SYDVKM, per germline. V was trimmed by 5 bases and J by 1 base, leaving 11 bases between them. Here the CDR3 reads CASSPPRQNTEAFF. The DNA for the CDR3 is TGTGCCAGCAGTCCTCCTCGACAGAACACTGAAGCTTTCTTT.

DNA for the CDR3: TGTGCCAGCAGTTCGGTCTGGACAGGTGGGAGCAATCAGCCCCAGCATTTT. Its translation: CASSSVWTGGSNQPQHF. This chain joins TRBV28 and TRBJ1-5, with TRBD1 matching 7 bases. V gave up 4 bases and J gave up 1 base; unmatched junction bases: 10. The germline V gene has CDR1 MDHEN and CDR2 SYDVKM. The length of the CDR3 is 17 residues.

CDR3 sequence reads: CSARDLRYNEQFF. The CDR3 DNA reads as TGCAGTGCTAGAGATTTGCGGTACAATGAGCAGTTCTTC. The chain uses TRBV20-1 and TRBJ2-1; D remains unclear. The CDR3 loop spans 13 amino acids. The V and J ends lost 0 bases and 4 bases respectively, with 7 bases between them. Germline-derived CDR1 and CDR2 are DFQATT and SNEGSKA (reference sequence).